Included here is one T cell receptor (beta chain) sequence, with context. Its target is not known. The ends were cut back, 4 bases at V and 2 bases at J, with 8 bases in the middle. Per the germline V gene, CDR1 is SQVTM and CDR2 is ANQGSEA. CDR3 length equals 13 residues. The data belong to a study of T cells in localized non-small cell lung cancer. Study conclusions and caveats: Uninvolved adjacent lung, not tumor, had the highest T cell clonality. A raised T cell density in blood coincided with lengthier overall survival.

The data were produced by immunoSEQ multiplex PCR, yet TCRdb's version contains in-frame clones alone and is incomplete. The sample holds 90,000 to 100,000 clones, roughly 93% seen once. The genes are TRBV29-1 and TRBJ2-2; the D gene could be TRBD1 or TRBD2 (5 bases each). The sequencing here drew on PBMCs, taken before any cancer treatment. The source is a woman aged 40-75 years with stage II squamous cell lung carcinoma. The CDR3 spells CSVVGANTGELFF. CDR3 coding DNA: TGCAGCGTTGTCGGGGCTAACACCGGGGAGCTGTTTTTT.